This T cell receptor (beta chain) comes out of a study of T cell responses to AZD1222 COVID-19 vaccine. The CDR3 totals 13 residues. V lost 10 bases, J lost 5 bases, and 17 bases lay in between. Per the germline V gene, CDR1 is MNHEY and CDR2 is SVGAGI. Sequencing was performed with immunoSEQ multiplex PCR; in TCRdb, only in-frame clones are kept and a portion is missing. The sample lists 130,000 or so clones, about nine tenths occurring once. Study conclusions and caveats: Only a handful of AZD1222 recipients were seropositive at baseline. Regions 160-218 and 743-854 held dominance among vaccine-associated CD4 TCRs, which spanned spike. Spike-specific TCR breadth and depth rose after two AZD1222 doses.

A word on this clone: What it binds is unknown.

This chain joins TRBV6-5 and TRBJ2-5; D gene ambiguous. This clonotype was sampled from an adult who received the AZD1222 COVID-19 vaccine. Source: peripheral blood, taken 28 days after the second AZD1222 dose. The CDR3 loop is CATSRTTRETQYF. In DNA, the CDR3 is TGTGCCACCTCGAGGACCACTCGGGAGACCCAGTACTTC.